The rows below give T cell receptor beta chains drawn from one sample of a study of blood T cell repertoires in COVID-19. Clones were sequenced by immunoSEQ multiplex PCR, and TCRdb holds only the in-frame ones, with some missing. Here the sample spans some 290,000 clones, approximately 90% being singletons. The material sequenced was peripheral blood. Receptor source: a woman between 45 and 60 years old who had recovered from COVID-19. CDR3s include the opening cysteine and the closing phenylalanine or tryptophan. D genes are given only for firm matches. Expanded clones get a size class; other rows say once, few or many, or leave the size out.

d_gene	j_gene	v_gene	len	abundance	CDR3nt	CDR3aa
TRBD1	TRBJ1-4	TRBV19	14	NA	TGTGCCAGTAGTCCGGGACAGCTTTCGGGGAAACTGTTTTTT	CASSPGQLSGKLFF
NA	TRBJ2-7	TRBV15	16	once	TGTGCCACCAGCAGAGATCCGGGTCTGAGCTCCTACGAGCAGTACTTC	CATSRDPGLSSYEQYF
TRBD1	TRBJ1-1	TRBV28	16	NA	TGTGCCAGCAGTTTAAGGACAGGGTCCGGGGACACTGAAGCTTTCTTT	CASSLRTGSGDTEAFF
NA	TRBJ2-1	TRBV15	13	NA	TGTGCCACCAGCCTCCGGACTTACAATGAGCAGTTCTTC	CATSLRTYNEQFF
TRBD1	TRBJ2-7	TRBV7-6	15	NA	TGTGCCAGCAGCTCAAATCCCGGGACAGAATACGAGCAGTACTTC	CASSSNPGTEYEQYF
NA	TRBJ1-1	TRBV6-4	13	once	TGTGCCAGCAGTGACTCGAGGGGGACTGAAGCTTTCTTT	CASSDSRGTEAFF
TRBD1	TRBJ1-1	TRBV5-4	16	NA	TGTGCCAGCAGCTTGGCCATGGGACAGGGAGTAACTGAAGCTTTCTTT	CASSLAMGQGVTEAFF
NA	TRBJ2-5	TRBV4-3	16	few	TGCGCCAGCAGCCAGGGCCGGGGGGCCCCCCGAGAGACCCAGTACTTC	CASSQGRGAPRETQYF
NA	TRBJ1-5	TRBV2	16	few	TGTGCCAGCAGGAGAATAGAGGACAGCATCAATCAGCCCCAGCATTTT	CASRRIEDSINQPQHF
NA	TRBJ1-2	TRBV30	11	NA	TGTGCCTGGAGTGATACGGGGAAGTGCACCTTC	CAWSDTGKCTF
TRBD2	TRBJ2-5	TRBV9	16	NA	TGTGCCAGCAGCCTTCACCCCGCGGGGGGAGGAGAGACCCAGTACTTC	CASSLHPAGGGETQYF
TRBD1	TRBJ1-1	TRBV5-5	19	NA	TGTGCCAGCAGCTTGGCCGGGGACAGGGTCACCCTTAGGTACACTGAAGCTTTCTTT	CASSLAGDRVTLRYTEAFF
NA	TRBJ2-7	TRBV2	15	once	TGTGCCAGCAGTGAGAGCGGGACAAGAACCTACGAGCAGTACTTC	CASSESGTRTYEQYF
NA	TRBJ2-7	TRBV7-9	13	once	TGTGCCAGCAGCTTATTGGACAAGTACGAGCAGTACTTC	CASSLLDKYEQYF
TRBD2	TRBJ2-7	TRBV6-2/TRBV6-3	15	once	TGTGCCAGCAGTTACCTGCGGACTAGCGGGTACGAGCAGTACTTC	CASSYLRTSGYEQYF
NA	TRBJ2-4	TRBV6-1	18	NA	TGTGCCAGCAGTGAACGGGATAGTTTCCTATTAGCCAAAAACATTCAGTACTTC	CASSERDSFLLAKNIQYF
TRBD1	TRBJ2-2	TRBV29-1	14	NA	TGCAGCGTCGTGGGACAGGGTTTAGCCGGGGAGCTGTTTTTT	CSVVGQGLAGELFF
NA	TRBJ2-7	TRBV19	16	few	TGTGCCAGTAGTACGGTTTGGTCGCCGAGCTCCTACGAGCAGTACTTC	CASSTVWSPSSYEQYF
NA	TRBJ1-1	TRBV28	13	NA	TGTGCCAGCAGTTCTGGGACAAACACTGAAGCTTTCTTT	CASSSGTNTEAFF
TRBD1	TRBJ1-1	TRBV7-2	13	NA	TGTGCCAGCAGGCCCAGGGGGGAGTCAGAAGCTTTCTTT	CASRPRGESEAFF
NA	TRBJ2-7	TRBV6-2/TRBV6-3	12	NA	TGTGCCAGCAGTTACACTCCCTACGAGCAGTACTTC	CASSYTPYEQYF
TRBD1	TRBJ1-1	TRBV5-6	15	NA	TGTGCCAGCAGCTTCCTAAACGACAGGGCGGGCCAAGCTTTCTTT	CASSFLNDRAGQAFF
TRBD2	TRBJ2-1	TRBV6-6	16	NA	TGTGCCAGCAGTTACGGGGGAGGGCCCGTCTACAATGAGCAGTTCTTC	CASSYGGGPVYNEQFF
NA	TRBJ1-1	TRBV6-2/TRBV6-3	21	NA	TGTGCCAGCAGTTATCCCTTCAACCGGAACACCCGATCTTCGGGGGACACTGAAGCTTTCTTT	CASSYPFNRNTRSSGDTEAFF
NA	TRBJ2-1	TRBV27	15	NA	TGTGCCAGCAGTTTATCGACTGAGGGATACAATGAGCAGTTCTTC	CASSLSTEGYNEQFF
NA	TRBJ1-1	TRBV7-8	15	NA	TGTGCCAGCAGCTTAGTTTTCGGTTGGGCTACTGAAGCTTTCTTT	CASSLVFGWATEAFF
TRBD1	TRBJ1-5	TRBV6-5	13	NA	TGTGCCACCCGACAGGGGCCCAATCAGCCCCAGCATTTT	CATRQGPNQPQHF
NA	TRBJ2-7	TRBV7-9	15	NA	TGTGCCAGCAGCCGTCAGTCACGGGGGTTCCTCGAGCAGTACTTC	CASSRQSRGFLEQYF
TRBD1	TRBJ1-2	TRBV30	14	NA	TGTGCCTGGAGGGGGGGACAGGGGACCTATGGCTACACCTTC	CAWRGGQGTYGYTF
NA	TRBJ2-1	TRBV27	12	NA	TGTGCCAGCAGTCCAGGGGGGAATGAGCAGTTCTTC	CASSPGGNEQFF
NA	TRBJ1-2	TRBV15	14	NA	TGTGCCACCAGCAGAGATTACCAGTTCTATGGCTACACCTTC	CATSRDYQFYGYTF
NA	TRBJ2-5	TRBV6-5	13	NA	TGTGCCAGCAGGTACACAAGTCAAGAGACCCAGTACTTC	CASRYTSQETQYF
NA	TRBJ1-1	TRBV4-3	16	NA	TGCGCCAGCAGCCAAGGGAGCTCCTATGTCGACACTGAAGCTTTCTTT	CASSQGSSYVDTEAFF
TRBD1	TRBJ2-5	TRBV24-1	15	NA	TGTGCCACCAGTGATACTGGGACAGGGGGGGAGACCCAGTACTTC	CATSDTGTGGETQYF
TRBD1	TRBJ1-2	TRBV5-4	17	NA	TGTGCCAGCAGCTCTAGGGAGGCCGGGACAGGGGCCTACCGTCTCACCTTC	CASSSREAGTGAYRLTF
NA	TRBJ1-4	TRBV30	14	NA	TGTGCCTGGAGTTGGAGCTATTCCAATGAAAAACTGTTTTTT	CAWSWSYSNEKLFF
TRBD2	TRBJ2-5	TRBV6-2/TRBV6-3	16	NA	TGTGCCAGCAGTTTCCCCCAAACTAGCGACCAAGAGACCCAGTACTTC	CASSFPQTSDQETQYF
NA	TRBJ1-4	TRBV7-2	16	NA	TGTGCCAGCAGCTTAGCAAGGGGCGTATGGGGTGAAAAACTGTTTTTT	CASSLARGVWGEKLFF
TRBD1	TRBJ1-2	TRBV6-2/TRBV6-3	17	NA	TGTGCCAGCAGCCCGATCCAGGGCGGGACAGTCCTTCGAGGCTACACCTTC	CASSPIQGGTVLRGYTF
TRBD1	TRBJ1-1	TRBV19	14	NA	TGTGCCAGTAAGTTCGGGACAGGGGCCACTGAAGCTTTCTTT	CASKFGTGATEAFF
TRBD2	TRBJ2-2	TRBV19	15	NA	TGTGCCAGTAGCGGGGGTAGCGGGAAAACCGGGGAGCTGTTTTTT	CASSGGSGKTGELFF
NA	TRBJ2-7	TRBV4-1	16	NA	TGCGCCAGCAGCCAGACTCTTTGGACTGGGACCTACGAGCAGTACTTC	CASSQTLWTGTYEQYF
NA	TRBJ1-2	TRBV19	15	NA	TGTGCCAGTAGTATAAGTTCAGGGTCGGGCTATGGCTACACCTTC	CASSISSGSGYGYTF
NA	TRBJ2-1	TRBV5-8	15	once	TGTGCCAGCAGACAGCAAGGGAGCTCCTACAATGAGCAGTTCTTC	CASRQQGSSYNEQFF
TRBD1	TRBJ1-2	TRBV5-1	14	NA	TGCGCCAGCAGCGGCGGGACAGGGCGCGGCGGCTACACCTTC	CASSGGTGRGGYTF
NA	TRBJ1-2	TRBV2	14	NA	TGTGCCAGCAGCCCTTCGACAGGAATGGGAGGCTACACCTTC	CASSPSTGMGGYTF